This T cell receptor (beta chain) came from a study of Graves' ophthalmopathy and Graves' hyperthyroidism (dated by TCRdb to 2017 to 2018). Concerning the study at large: Peripheral blood was collected at initial diagnosis, before any treatment. An independent validation cohort comprised 18 hyperthyroidism patients and over 15 patients who later progressed from hyperthyroidism to ophthalmopathy. In total, 135 blood samples were TCR-sequenced: fewer than 50 ophthalmopathy, some 75 hyperthyroidism and approximately 17 hyperthyroidism-to-ophthalmopathy patients. In over 5 hyperthyroidism patients, the T-cell repertoire of thyroid tissue was compared with the T-cell repertoire of blood. TCR beta repertoire signatures were used to distinguish Graves' ophthalmopathy from Graves' hyperthyroidism and to predict progression to ophthalmopathy. A discovery set of 95 to 100 patients (approximately 45 ophthalmopathy, 55 to 65 stable hyperthyroidism) was enrolled to explore V-J signatures distinguishing ophthalmopathy from hyperthyroidism. Following sample collection, hyperthyroidism patients were given methimazole at a starting dose of 30 mg daily, and ophthalmopathy patients were given high-dose intravenous methylprednisolone.

Many counts were recorded for this clonotype. Its antigen is still unknown. No much larger clone exists at a distance of one base, and base qualities are not known. A patient counted as having stable hyperthyroidism if there was no progression to ophthalmopathy within 18 months of follow-up. Hyperthyroidism patients were newly diagnosed, with disease duration under 2 months, and aged 18 to 65 years. Patients with other autoimmune diseases, uncontrolled infections, pregnancy or lactation were excluded. Clinical symptoms, serum thyroxine, TRAb, thyroid ultrasound and orbital computed tomography were used for diagnosis. PBMCs were isolated from about 9.1 ml of fresh peripheral blood by Ficoll-Paque density gradient centrifugation. Total RNA was extracted using Trizol reagent, and RNA quality was checked on an Agilent 2100 Bioanalyzer. TCR beta CDR3 regions were amplified from RNA transcripts for repertoire sequencing. The first round was an RT-PCR using HTBI primers with the Qiagen OneStep RT-PCR kit, and this first round was followed by a second-round multiplex PCR, then size selection and purification. Sequencing of the libraries was carried out on an Illumina HiSeq2000 in paired-end mode with 100 bp reads. The study's processing was this. SOAPnuke was used to process the reads, throwing out any read that had adapters, had uncalled bases, had a mean Phred below 15, or lacked an exact constant-primer or identifier match. COPE v1.2.5 was used to merge high-quality paired reads. Each unique nucleotide sequence was treated as a clonotype, and MiTCR v1.1 was used to align the clonotypes to the IMGT TRB V, D and J references. Only V-J combinations with frequency above 0.0001 were analysed, covering around 99% of repertoires. A TCR clonal expansion and chaos score per V-J combination was defined as the ratio of F50 clonal expansion to chaos observed in the TCRdist matrix. Welch's t-statistics and random forest were used to reduce features to approximately 13 V-J combinations, which were fed into a naive Bayes classifier. The Morisita-Horn index was used to measure how similar the thyroid and blood repertoires were. The public reads were run again by TCRdb, first through fastp at Q25 and then through MiXCR, and only productive beta chains were kept. Rows are unified per CDR3 protein, each entry keeping the most common DNA and genes. The V and J calls, along with clone size, are taken from TCRdb and not from the paper's own processing. The sample yields about 39,000 distinct CDR3 sequences; 50% were counted once. Of the sample, roughly 24% falls within the top ten clones.

Study-wide findings and limitations: In cross-validation, the 13-signature model distinguished ophthalmopathy from stable hyperthyroidism with around 90% sensitivity and approximately 81% specificity, while in the test set the corresponding values were approximately 80% and 75%. Sample size was not predetermined statistically, and investigators were not blinded to group allocation. In validation, the model predicted ophthalmopathy progression with about 71% sensitivity and around 72% specificity; fewer than 15 predicted patients were CT-confirmed with GO in a median of approximately 6.2 months. Most of the expanded thyroid clonotypes with a frequency above 0.001 were also detected in blood, and it was suggested that the thyroid immune response may be reflected by blood repertoires.

From cysteine to phenylalanine, the CDR3 is 16 amino acids long. The retained sequence is limited to the CDR3, 48 bases, with the frame set at the first base. CDR1 and CDR2, looked up from the germline V gene, are MGHRA and YSYEKL. The V and J ends are trimmed by 3 bases and 4 bases, leaving 16 bases between them. The clonotype originates from an adult woman with stable Graves' hyperthyroidism. This chain joins TRBV4-1 to TRBJ1-3, and the D gene may be TRBD1, 6 bases matching. Material for sequencing was peripheral blood. The CDR3 loop reads CASSQHQGLYGNTIYF. The DNA sequence is given as TGCGCCAGCAGCCAGCACCAGGGGCTGTACGGAAACACCATATATTTT.